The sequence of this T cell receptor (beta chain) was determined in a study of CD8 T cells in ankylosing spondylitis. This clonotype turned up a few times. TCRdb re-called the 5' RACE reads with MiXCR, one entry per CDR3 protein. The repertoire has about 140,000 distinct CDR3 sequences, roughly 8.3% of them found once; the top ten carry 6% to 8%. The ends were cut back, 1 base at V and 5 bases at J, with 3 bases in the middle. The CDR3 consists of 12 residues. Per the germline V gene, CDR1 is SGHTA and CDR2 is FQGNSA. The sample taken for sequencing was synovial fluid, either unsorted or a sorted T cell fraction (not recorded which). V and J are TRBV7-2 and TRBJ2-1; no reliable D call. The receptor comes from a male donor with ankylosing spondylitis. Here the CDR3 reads CASSLENNEQFF. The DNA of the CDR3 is TGTGCCAGCAGCTTAGAAAACAATGAGCAGTTCTTC.